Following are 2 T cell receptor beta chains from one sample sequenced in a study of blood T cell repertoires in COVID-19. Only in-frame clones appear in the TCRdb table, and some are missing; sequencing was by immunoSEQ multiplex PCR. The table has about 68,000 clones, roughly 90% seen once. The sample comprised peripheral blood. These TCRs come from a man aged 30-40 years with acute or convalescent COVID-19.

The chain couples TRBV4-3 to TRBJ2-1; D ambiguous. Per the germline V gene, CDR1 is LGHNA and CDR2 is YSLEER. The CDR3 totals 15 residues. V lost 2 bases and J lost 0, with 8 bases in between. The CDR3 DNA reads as TGCGCCAGCAGCCAATCACAGACCTCCTACAATGAGCAGTTCTTC. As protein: CASSQSQTSYNEQFF.

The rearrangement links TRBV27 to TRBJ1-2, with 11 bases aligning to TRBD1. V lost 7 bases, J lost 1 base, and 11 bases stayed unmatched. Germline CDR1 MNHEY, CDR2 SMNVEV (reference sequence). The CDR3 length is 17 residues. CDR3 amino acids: CASTRGGTGGDNYGYTF. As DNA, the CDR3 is TGTGCCAGCACCAGAGGGGGGACAGGGGGTGATAACTATGGCTACACCTTC.